Reported below is one T cell receptor beta chain. Its target is unknown. Other DNA sequences in the sample encode the same CDR3. Trimming pared 1 base from V and 3 bases from J, leaving 5 bases between. The CDR3 contains 13 residues. The V gene's germline CDR1 is SGHTA and CDR2 FQGTGA. The assay used was immunoSEQ (version v3.0), run at survey level. TCRdb keeps only in-frame clones here, not all; method: immunoSEQ multiplex PCR. This table holds tens of thousands of clones, more than 80% found once. This record belongs to a study of long-term antiretroviral therapy in people with HIV. The study, taken as a whole, reports: HIV repertoires had narrower CDR3 length ranges than controls.

The chain is built from TRBV7-3 and TRBJ2-3; D unclear. The sequences come from unsorted PBMCs, collected 7.6 years after starting antiretroviral therapy. This sequence originates from a woman between 40 and 50 years old with HIV. CDR3 sequence: CASSLIGTDTQYF. In nucleotides, the CDR3 is TGTGCCAGCAGCTTAATCGGAACAGATACGCAGTATTTT.